This T cell receptor (beta chain) was obtained from a study of T cell responses to AZD1222 COVID-19 vaccine. Germline V CDR1 and CDR2: MDHEN, SYDVKM. The CDR3 runs to 11 residues. The V end lost 6 bases, the J end lost 5 bases, and 5 bases lay between the germline ends. As regards this clone: The antigen is not known.

Repertoires were generated with immunoSEQ multiplex PCR, while TCRdb's copy carries only in-frame clones and drops some. The sample shows 140,000 to 150,000 clones, roughly 91% of them seen only once. General study findings and limits: The CD4 TCRs associated with vaccination extended across spike and predominated at 160-218 and 743-854. It was only after the peak T cell response that any repertoires were sampled. Just five to seven people given AZD1222 tested seropositive at baseline.

This sample comprised peripheral blood, obtained on day 0 of AZD1222 vaccination. This TCR was sampled from an adult in good health. The J gene is TRBJ2-4, the V gene TRBV28; no clear D. CDR3 sequence (DNA): TGTGCCAGCAGCGCGGAAAACATTCAGTACTTC. Translation: CASSAENIQYF. Full variable domain (rest looked up from reference TRBV28 and TRBJ2-4): DVKVTQSSRYLVKRTGEKVFLECVQDMDHENMFWYRQDPGLGLRLIYFSYDVKMKEKGDIPEGYSVSREKKERFSLILESASTNQTSMYLCASSAENIQYFGAGTRLSVL.